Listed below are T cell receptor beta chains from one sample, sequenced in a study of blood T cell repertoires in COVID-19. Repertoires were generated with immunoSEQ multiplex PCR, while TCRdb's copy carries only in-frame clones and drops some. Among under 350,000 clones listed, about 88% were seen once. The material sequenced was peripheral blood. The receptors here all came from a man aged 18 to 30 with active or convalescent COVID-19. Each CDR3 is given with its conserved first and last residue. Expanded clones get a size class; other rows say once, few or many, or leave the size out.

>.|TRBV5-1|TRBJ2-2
CASPSTGQGSTGELFF
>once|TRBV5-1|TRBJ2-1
CASSFQGAVNEQFF
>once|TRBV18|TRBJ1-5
CASSPGGVGSNQPQHF
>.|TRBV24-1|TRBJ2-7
CATSAGTSGIYEQYF
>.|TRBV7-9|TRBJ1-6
CASSLSGGRSYNSPLHF
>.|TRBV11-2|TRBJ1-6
CASSLAGGLDNSPLHF
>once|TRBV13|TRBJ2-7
CASSLDGGGAGVPSYEQYF
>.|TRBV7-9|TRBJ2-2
CASSQPTYTRAGELFF
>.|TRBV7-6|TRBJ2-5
CASSELPWTDQETQYF
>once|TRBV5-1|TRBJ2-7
CASSLWVDKDEQYF
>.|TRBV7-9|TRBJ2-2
CASSSGFPGELFF
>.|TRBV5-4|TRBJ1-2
CASSRTGLNGYTF
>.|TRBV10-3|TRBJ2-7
CATNPGLDTYEQYF
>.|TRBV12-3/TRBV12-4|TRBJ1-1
CASSTTGGTEAFF
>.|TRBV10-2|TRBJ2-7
CASSESGTGGYEQYF
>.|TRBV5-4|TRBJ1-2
CASSDGPGQGYGYTF
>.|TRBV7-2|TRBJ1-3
CASSLQGPSGNTIYF
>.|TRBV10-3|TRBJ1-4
CAISEWEEKLFF
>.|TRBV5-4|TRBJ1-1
CASSLGRAEPNTEAFF
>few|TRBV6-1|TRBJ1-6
CASSEGTLYSPLHF
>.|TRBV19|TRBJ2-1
CASSRSGGIYNEQFF
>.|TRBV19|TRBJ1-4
CASSGDSLNEKLFF
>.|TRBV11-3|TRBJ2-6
CASSSGQGAGANVLTF
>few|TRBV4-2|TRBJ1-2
CASSQAPSHLSNGYTF
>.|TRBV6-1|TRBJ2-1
CASSDRIAGAPEQFF
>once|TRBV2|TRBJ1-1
CASSVQRAEAFF
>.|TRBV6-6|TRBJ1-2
CAHKTGGGGYTF
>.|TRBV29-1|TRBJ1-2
CSVHTGSGYTF
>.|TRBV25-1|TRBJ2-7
CASSDYRGNHEQYF
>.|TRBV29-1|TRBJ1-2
CSVARDGGYTF
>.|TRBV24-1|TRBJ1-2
CATSDSRSYGYTF
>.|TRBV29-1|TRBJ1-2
CSVVEDSYGYTF
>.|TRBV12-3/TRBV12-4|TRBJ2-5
CASLFDTGRAQYF
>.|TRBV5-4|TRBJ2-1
CASSLRLAGYNEQFF
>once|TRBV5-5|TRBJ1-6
CASSLAPGTNSPLHF
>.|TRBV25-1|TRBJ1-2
CASRKEGQSNYGYTF
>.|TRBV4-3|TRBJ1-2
CASSQDLQVGYGYTF
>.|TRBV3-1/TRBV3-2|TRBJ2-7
CASSQGHTSGTSGEQYF
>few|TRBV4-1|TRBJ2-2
CASSQAGGGGELFF
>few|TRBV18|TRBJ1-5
CASSPGSAGRSNQPQHF
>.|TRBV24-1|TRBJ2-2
CATSEDRVGTGELFF
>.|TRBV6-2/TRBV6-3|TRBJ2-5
CASSYGREGPETQYF
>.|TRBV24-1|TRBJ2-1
CATSDTDRGPAYNEQFF
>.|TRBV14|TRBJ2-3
CASSQLGPSVLDTQYF
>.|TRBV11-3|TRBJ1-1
CASSPRGLNTEAFF
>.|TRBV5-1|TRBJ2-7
CASSLGQVSYEQYF
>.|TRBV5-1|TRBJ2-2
CASSLELAGLTNTGELFF
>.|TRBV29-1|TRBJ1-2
CSVDREYGYTF
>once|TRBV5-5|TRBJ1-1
CASSIDRGTEAFF
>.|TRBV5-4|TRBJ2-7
CASSLGSGSPYEQYF
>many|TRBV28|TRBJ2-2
CASIPLGQNTGELFF
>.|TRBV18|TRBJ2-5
CASSPLDSVGETQYF
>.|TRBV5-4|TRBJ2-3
CASSLGTSGETDTQYF
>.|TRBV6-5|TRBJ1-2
CASSYSTVDYGYTF
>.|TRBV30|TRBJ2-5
CAWSALGVRETQYF